The sequence of this T cell receptor (beta chain) was determined in a study of T cell changes during pregnancy in multiple sclerosis. The CDR3 has 17 amino acids. With V trimmed by 0 bases and J by 5 bases, 8 bases remained unmatched. Germline V gene sequence: CDR1 SGDLS, CDR2 YYNGEE. The repertoire was sequenced with immunoSEQ multiplex PCR; TCRdb's copy has only in-frame clones and lacks some. The sample holds more than 20,000 clones, about 92% seen once. The rearrangement links TRBV9 to TRBJ2-5, with TRBD2 matching over 12 bases. Material: CD8+ T cells from peripheral blood mononuclear cells, obtained in the third trimester of pregnancy. The sequence was collected from a female donor in good health, enrolled as a control in a pregnancy study. The DNA for the CDR3 is TGTGCCAGCAGCGTAGAGTCTAGCGGGGGGGCGAGGGAGACCCAGTACTTC. It translates to CASSVESSGGARETQYF.